These 22 T cell receptor beta chains were sequenced from one sample in a study of CD8+ T cells in alopecia areata. Sample treatment: oral pan-JAK inhibitor, 5-10 mg twice daily. Extracted RNA was reverse transcribed into cDNA, the sequencing template. The protocol was immunoSEQ multiplex PCR, while the TCRdb copy is restricted to in-frame clones and leaves out a portion. The sample yields roughly 200,000 clones, 60% seen once. The specimen comprised CD4+ T cells sorted from blood, sampled at week 4, from a patient treated with tofacitinib. Receptor source: a human donor with alopecia areata.

This clone was recorded a few times. The genes are TRBV7-2 and TRBJ1-1; perhaps TRBD1 as D (5 bases). Trimming took off 5 bases at V and 3 bases at J, with 13 bases between the two ends. Germline lookup yields CDR1 SGHTA and CDR2 FQGNSA. The CDR3 extends over 14 amino acids. The CDR3 DNA sequence: TGTGCCAGCAGCCACAGGTCCCGGGACACTGAAGCTTTCTTT. Translating gives CASSHRSRDTEAFF.

The chain joins TRBV7-2 to TRBJ2-7; perhaps D is TRBD1 or TRBD2 (5 bases each). Trimming took 4 bases from V and 2 from J, leaving 12 bases between them. This CDR3 is 14 amino acids long. Germline V gives CDR1 SGHTA, CDR2 FQGNSA. This CDR3 reads CASSSPGPPYEQYF. CDR3 DNA: TGTGCCAGCAGCTCGCCGGGACCTCCCTACGAGCAGTACTTC.

This chain connects TRBV28 to TRBJ2-3, with 7 positions matching TRBD1. The CDR3 has 13 residues. V was pared by 2 bases and J by 4 bases, with 0 bases of the junction left unmatched. The germline CDR1 and CDR2 sequences are MDHEN and SYDVKM. The CDR3 spells CASSLDRADTQYF. The CDR3 nucleotides read TGTGCCAGCAGTTTAGACAGGGCAGATACGCAGTATTTT.

V and J are TRBV30 and TRBJ1-6; 9 nucleotides agree with TRBD1. CDR3 length: 13 amino acids. Germline-derived CDR1 and CDR2 are GTSNPN and SVGIG (reference sequence). With 4 bases clipped from V and 10 bases from J, the junction kept 5 bases outside the gene matches. As DNA, the CDR3 is TGTGCCTGGAATCGGGACAGGGAATCACCCCTCCACTTT. Its translation is CAWNRDRESPLHF.

The chain couples TRBV5-6 to TRBJ2-6, with D perhaps given as TRBD1 or TRBD2 (5 bases each). The germline V gene has CDR1 SGHDT and CDR2 YYEEEE. The CDR3 is made up of 17 amino acids. Trimming removed 2 bases from V and 0 bases from J, with 12 bases in between. In DNA form, the CDR3 reads TGTGCCAGCAGCTTTATATGGGGGAGCTCTGGGGCCAACGTCCTGACTTTC. It yields the protein CASSFIWGSSGANVLTF.

The chain employs TRBV27 and TRBJ1-2; 10 bases are shared with TRBD1. Germline V gene sequence: CDR1 MNHEY, CDR2 SMNVEV (reference sequence). Trimming cost V 7 bases and J 7 bases; bases outside gene matches: 6. The CDR3 runs 13 residues. The CDR3 reads CASTPGQGIGYTF. For the CDR3, the DNA is TGTGCCAGCACTCCGGGACAGGGGATTGGCTACACCTTC.

The rearrangement joins TRBV27 to TRBJ2-7, with 10 bases fitting TRBD1. V gave up 9 bases and J gave up 1 base; unmatched junction bases: 6. The CDR3 has 14 residues. Germline CDR1 reads MNHEY; CDR2 reads SMNVEV (reference sequence). The CDR3 bases are TGTGCCAGTACCAGGGACAGGGGTTCCTACGAGCAGTACTTC. It translates to CASTRDRGSYEQYF.

The gene calls are TRBV29-1 and TRBJ2-7, with D tentatively TRBD1 (5 bases). The germline V gene has CDR1 SQVTM and CDR2 ANQGSEA. The CDR3 is 13 residues long. V was clipped by 5 bases and J by 3 bases, with 14 bases between them. The CDR3 region is CSVTGIGDYEQYF. The CDR3 region has the DNA TGCAGCGTTACAGGCATAGGGGACTACGAGCAGTACTTC.

The chain combines TRBV5-1 with TRBJ1-1, with 9 bases identical to TRBD1. Germline values: CDR1 SGHRS, CDR2 YFSETQ. This CDR3 region has 14 residues. The V and J ends lost 4 bases and 1 base, in that order; junction bases with no gene match: 2. DNA for the CDR3: TGCGCCAGCAGCACGGGACAGGGGAACACTGAAGCTTTCTTT. Translating it yields CASSTGQGNTEAFF.

The chain recombines TRBV20-1 with TRBJ1-2; tentatively, D is TRBD1 (5 bases). Germline lookup yields CDR1 DFQATT and CDR2 SNEGSKA (reference sequence). This CDR3 comprises 11 residues. V was shortened by 1 base and J by 6 bases, with 6 bases between the two germline ends. In DNA form, the CDR3 reads TGCAGTGCTAGAGGGGGCGATGGCTACACCTTC. Its translation: CSARGGDGYTF.

The CDR3: CASTLLRGSGVEDTGELFF. The CDR3 bases are TGTGCCAGCACCCTTTTACGCGGTAGCGGGGTTGAAGACACCGGGGAGCTGTTTTTT. This chain connects TRBV7-2 to TRBJ2-2; 8 bases fit TRBD2. J lost 3 bases, V lost 7 bases, and 19 bases had no gene match. The CDR3 loop spans 19 amino acids. In germline, CDR1 is SGHTA, CDR2 FQGNSA.

V and J are TRBV29-1 and TRBJ2-1; D call uncertain. Trimming removed 3 bases from V and 4 bases from J, with 13 bases in between. Germline CDR1 reads SQVTM; CDR2 reads ANQGSEA. The CDR3 consists of 14 residues. DNA of the CDR3: TGCAGCGTTGATAGTCCCAGAAGTTACAATGAGCAGTTCTTC. It specifies CSVDSPRSYNEQFF.

The gene calls are TRBV9 and TRBJ2-1; D is possibly TRBD2 (5 bases). Germline lookup yields CDR1 SGDLS and CDR2 YYNGEE. V was cut by 0 bases and J by 9 bases, with 7 bases left in between. CDR3 length: 12 amino acids. CDR3: CASSVAGSEQFF. CDR3 DNA: TGTGCCAGCAGCGTAGCGGGGAGTGAGCAGTTCTTC.

This chain uses TRBV18 with TRBJ2-2; D is undetermined. The CDR3 runs to 12 residues. Germline V gives CDR1 KGHSH, CDR2 LQKENI. V was shortened by 4 bases and J by 5 bases, with 5 bases between the two germline ends. CDR3 loop: CASSRDTGELFF. The CDR3 DNA is TGTGCCAGCTCACGCGATACCGGGGAGCTGTTTTTT.

This clone was detected only once. The rearrangement links TRBV6-6 to TRBJ2-7; maybe TRBD1 (6 bases). Trimming took 2 bases from V and 4 from J, leaving 15 bases between them. Germline loops: CDR1 MNHNY, CDR2 SVGAGI (reference sequence). The CDR3 extends over 15 amino acids. This CDR3 is CASSYLGTPSYEQYF. In DNA, the CDR3 is TGTGCCAGCAGTTACCTAGGGACACCCAGTTACGAGCAGTACTTC.

This chain uses TRBV7-2 with TRBJ1-2; 9 bases match TRBD1. Trimming at V came to 2 bases and at J to 5 bases, leaving 3 bases not matched to a gene. The length of the CDR3 is 14 residues. Per the germline V gene, CDR1 is SGHTA and CDR2 is FQGNSA. The CDR3 DNA reads as TGTGCCAGCAGCTTAAGGGACAGGGAATATGGCTACACCTTC. Translating it yields CASSLRDREYGYTF.

The gene calls are TRBV2 and TRBJ2-1, with 9 nucleotides matching TRBD1. The CDR3 is made up of 16 amino acids. Trimming removed 9 bases from V and 2 bases from J; junction bases left unmatched: 11. Germline V gene data show CDR1 as SNHLY and CDR2 as FYNNEI. This CDR3 is CASGPRTGATYNEQFF. CDR3 coding DNA: TGTGCCAGTGGGCCCCGGACAGGGGCAACCTACAATGAGCAGTTCTTC.

This clone was seen a single time. The J gene is TRBJ1-2, the V gene TRBV19, with TRBD1 matching over 11 bases. V shed 3 bases and J 5 bases; nucleotides not matched to a gene: 8. Germline V gene data show CDR1 as LNHDA and CDR2 as SQIVND (reference sequence). The CDR3 sequence is 16 residues long. Written as DNA, the CDR3 is TGTGCCAGTAGTATCTACGGACAGGGGGCGGGATATGGCTACACCTTC. Translated: CASSIYGQGAGYGYTF.

CDR3 in amino acids: CATSRGGSGANVLTF. CDR3 coding DNA: TGTGCCACCAGCAGAGGGGGCTCTGGGGCCAACGTCCTGACTTTC. This chain joins TRBV15 and TRBJ2-6; no clear D gene. Germline V gene lookup returns CDR1 LNHNV and CDR2 YYDKDF (reference sequence). The CDR3 sequence is 15 residues long. V lost 1 base to trimming and J lost 0 bases, with 4 bases between them. Variable domain in full (rest from reference TRBV15 and TRBJ2-6): DAMVIQNPRYQVTQFGKPVTLSCSQTLNHNVMYWYQQKSSQAPKLLFHYYDKDFNNEADTPDNFQSRRPNTSFCFLDIRSPGLGDTAMYLCATSRGGSGANVLTFGAGSRLTVL.

This clone came up a few times. The chain has TRBV13 and TRBJ2-1, with 12 bases aligning to TRBD2. The CDR3 has 16 residues. The germline V gene encodes CDR1 PRHDT and CDR2 FYEKMQ (reference sequence). With 4 bases clipped from V and 6 bases from J, the junction kept 7 bases outside the gene matches. CDR3 DNA: TGTGCCAGCAGCTCCCCCGGACTAGCGGGGACCAATGAGCAGTTCTTC. Amino acids: CASSSPGLAGTNEQFF.

This rearrangement joins TRBV25-1 to TRBJ1-6, with TRBD1 identical over 10 bases. Germline CDR1 reads MGHDK; CDR2 reads SYGVNS. This CDR3 is 14 amino acids long. V was pared by 1 base and J by 15 bases, with 6 bases of the junction left unmatched. The CDR3 loop reads CASSEFGTGEGLHF. The CDR3 DNA reads as TGTGCCAGCAGTGAATTTGGGACAGGGGAGGGCCTCCACTTT.

This clone was counted between two and nine times. The J gene is TRBJ2-3, the V gene TRBV15; 7 bases are shared with TRBD2. V shed 0 bases and J 6 bases; nucleotides not matched to a gene: 3. This CDR3 region has 14 residues. From germline, CDR1 is LNHNV and CDR2 YYDKDF (reference sequence). CDR3: CATSRDLGGDTQYF. The CDR3 nucleotides read TGTGCCACCAGCAGAGATCTCGGGGGGGATACGCAGTATTTT.